This T cell receptor beta chain was retrieved from a study of spatial heterogeneity in lung cancer. This clonotype qualifies as medium-sized. Its antigen is not known. This beta chain is an unintended read in a library built for alpha chains; its size means little. Study-level points and caveats: Counts of expanded intratumoral alpha and beta TCRs tracked tumor mutation counts.

Unique molecular identifiers tagged every individual TCR cDNA molecule. A single record per CDR3 protein comes from TCRdb applying MiXCR to the 5' RACE reads. The profile shows about 3,000 distinct CDR3 sequences, roughly 6.7% of them singletons. The CDR3 sequence is 10 residues long. Trimming took 0 bases from V and 12 from J, leaving 6 bases between them. Germline V gene data show CDR1 as DFQATT and CDR2 as SNEGSKA (reference sequence). Described time point: sample taken at primary tumor resection. Untreated early-stage non-small cell lung cancer patients, roughly 75 in total, were the donors. From tumor, nontumor lung or frozen PBMC, whole RNA was taken unsorted for sequencing.

Sequenced material: lung tumor tissue, taken at surgery. The clonotype originates from a male donor with early-stage non-small cell lung cancer. V gene TRBV20-1 combines with J gene TRBJ2-1, with D hard to call. The CDR3 loop is CSARDYGQFF. The CDR3 DNA reads as TGCAGTGCTAGAGATTACGGGCAGTTCTTC.